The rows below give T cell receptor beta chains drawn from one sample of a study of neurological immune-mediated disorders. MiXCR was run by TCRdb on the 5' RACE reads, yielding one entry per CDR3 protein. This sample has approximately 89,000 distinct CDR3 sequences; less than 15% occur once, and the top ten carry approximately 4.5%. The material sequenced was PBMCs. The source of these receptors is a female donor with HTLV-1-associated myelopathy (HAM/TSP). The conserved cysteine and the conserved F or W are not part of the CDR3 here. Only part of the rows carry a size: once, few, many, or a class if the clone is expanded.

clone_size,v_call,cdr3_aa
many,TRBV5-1,ASSLAPSSYNEQF
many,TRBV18,ASSPPYGTDTQY
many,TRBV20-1,SARDLTGRNSPLH
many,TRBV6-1,ASSDGWDEQF
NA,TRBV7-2,ASSLGRGSQY
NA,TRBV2,ASSVLGQNNSPLH
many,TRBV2,ASSETVLGGDTQY
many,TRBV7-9,ASSFGPSGAGNTIY
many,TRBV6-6,ATQGGGTDTQY
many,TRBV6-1,ASSEADSYEQY
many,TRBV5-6,ASSPQGSYNEQF
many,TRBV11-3,ASSLTLGFGGRNTGELF
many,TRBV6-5,ASQSSGGATVTDTQY
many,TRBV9,ASSVGARPVGRTEAF
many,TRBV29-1,SASRGSQETQY
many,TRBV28,ASTEGQAKNIQY
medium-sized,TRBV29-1,SVEEVGEQY
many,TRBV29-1,SVELQGARTGELF
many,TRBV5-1,ASSQGFWETQY
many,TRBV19,ASSMGSGAHYEQY
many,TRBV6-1,ASSELGLPYNEQF
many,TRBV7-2,ASSAYPGVTSQETQY
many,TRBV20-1,SAPRPGPNYYNEQF
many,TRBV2,ATQWVGSTDTQY
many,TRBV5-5,ASSLDGGTYNEQF
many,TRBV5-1,ASSGTTGSWANTGELF
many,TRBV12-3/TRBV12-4,ASSMRRGQGGEQF
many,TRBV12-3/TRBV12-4,ASTPFRDLNTGELF
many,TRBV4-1,ASSQDRQGFSNQPQH
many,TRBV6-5,ASSYAKTSGSPYEQY
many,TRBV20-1,SARDRLVDEAF
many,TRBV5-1,ASSLQGGEQY
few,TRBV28,ASSFRRGLETQY
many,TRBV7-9,ASSLQQTGSGNTIY
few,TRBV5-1,ASSLRGGDQPQH
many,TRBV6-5,ASSYSKKLNEQF
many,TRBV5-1,ASRCRRRNTGELF
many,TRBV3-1,ASSQDGSVNHEQF
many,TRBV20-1,SAHRGRSSGPSYEQY
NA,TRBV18,ASSPPESNEQF
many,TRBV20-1,SAPDRVSYEQY
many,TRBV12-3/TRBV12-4,ASSLDRDTQH
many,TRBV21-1,ASSRIMRNTGELF
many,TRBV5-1,ASSGGLQETQY
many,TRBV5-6,ASMRGYRYEQY
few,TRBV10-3,AISGRDRGTDTQY
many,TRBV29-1,SVERQGRHEQY
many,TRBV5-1,ASSGQGNTGELF
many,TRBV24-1,ATSDLRGMEQ
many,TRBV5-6,ASSLGIRGLSTDTQY
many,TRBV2,ASSDVSGYGYT
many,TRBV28,ASRGRIREQY
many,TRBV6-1,ASSEHQGQGEKLF
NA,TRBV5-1,AISSFSRGAVEQF